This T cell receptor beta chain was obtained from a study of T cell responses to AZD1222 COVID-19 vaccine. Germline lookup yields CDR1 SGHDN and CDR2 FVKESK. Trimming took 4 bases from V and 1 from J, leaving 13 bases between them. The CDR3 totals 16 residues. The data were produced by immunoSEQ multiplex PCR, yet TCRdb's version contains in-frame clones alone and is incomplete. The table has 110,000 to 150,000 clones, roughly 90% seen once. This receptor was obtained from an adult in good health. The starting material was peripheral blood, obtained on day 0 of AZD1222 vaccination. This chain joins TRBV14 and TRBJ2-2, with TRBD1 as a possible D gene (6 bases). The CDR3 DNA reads TGTGCCAGCAGCCCCCTTAGGACAGTGAACACCGGGGAGCTGTTTTTT. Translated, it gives CASSPLRTVNTGELFF.